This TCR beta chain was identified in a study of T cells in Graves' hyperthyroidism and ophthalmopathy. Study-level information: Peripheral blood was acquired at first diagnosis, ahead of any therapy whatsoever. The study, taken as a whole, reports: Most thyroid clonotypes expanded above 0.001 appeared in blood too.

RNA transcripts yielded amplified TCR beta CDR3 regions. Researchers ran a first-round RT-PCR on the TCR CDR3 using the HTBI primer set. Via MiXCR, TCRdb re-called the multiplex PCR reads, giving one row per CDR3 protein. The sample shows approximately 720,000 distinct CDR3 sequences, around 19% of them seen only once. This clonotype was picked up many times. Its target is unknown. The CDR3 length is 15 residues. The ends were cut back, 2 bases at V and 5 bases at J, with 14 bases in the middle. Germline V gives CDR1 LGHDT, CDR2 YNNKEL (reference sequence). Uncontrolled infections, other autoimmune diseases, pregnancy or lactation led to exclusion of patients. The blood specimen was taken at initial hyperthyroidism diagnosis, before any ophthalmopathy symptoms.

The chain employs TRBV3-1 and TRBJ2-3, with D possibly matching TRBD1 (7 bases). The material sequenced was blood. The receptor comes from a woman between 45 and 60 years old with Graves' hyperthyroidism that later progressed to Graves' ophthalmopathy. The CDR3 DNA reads TGTGCCAGCAGCCAAAGCGCAGGGGGGCAAGATACGCAGTATTTT. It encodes CASSQSAGGQDTQYF.